This passage covers 12 T cell receptor beta chains from one sample sequenced in a study of blood T cell repertoires in COVID-19. Clones were sequenced by immunoSEQ multiplex PCR, and TCRdb holds only the in-frame ones, with some missing. This sample carries 200,000 to 250,000 clones, nearly 90% of them seen once, and the ten largest clones take 11%. Sequenced: PBMCs or T cells enriched from blood (not recorded which). These receptors originate from a man aged 25 to 45 who had recovered from COVID-19.

The table lists this clone with a count of one. This chain uses TRBV19 with TRBJ2-3, with 9 bases that match TRBD1. In germline, CDR1 is LNHDA, CDR2 SQIVND (reference sequence). The CDR3 is made up of 14 amino acids. The V segment lost 9 bases and the J segment 0 bases; nucleotides outside the gene matches: 4. The CDR3 spells CASQGQGSTDTQYF. The CDR3 coding sequence is TGTGCCAGCCAGGGACAGGGAAGCACAGATACGCAGTATTTT.

The chain joins TRBV5-4 to TRBJ1-3; maybe TRBD1 (5 bases). CDR3 length equals 16 residues. Per germline, CDR1 SGHNT and CDR2 YYREEE (reference sequence). V lost 1 base to trimming and J lost 0 bases, with 11 bases between them. CDR3 bases: TGTGCCAGCAGCTTGTGGGGGGTCGCCTCTGGAAACACCATATATTTT. Protein product: CASSLWGVASGNTIYF.

In nucleotides, the CDR3 is TGTGCCAGCAGTTTAGGGGCCAGGCCCTCTGGAAACACCATATATTTT. Its protein is CASSLGARPSGNTIYF. V is TRBV28 and J is TRBJ1-3, with D possibly matching TRBD1 (5 bases). Between the trimmed V and J ends, which lost 2 bases and 0 bases, there was a span of 11 bases. The germline V gene encodes CDR1 MDHEN and CDR2 SYDVKM. This CDR3 has 16 amino acids.

The chain recombines TRBV28 with TRBJ1-4, with 8 bases matching TRBD1. Germline assignment: CDR1 MDHEN and CDR2 SYDVKM. V gave up 6 bases and J gave up 14 bases; unmatched junction bases: 5. The CDR3 has 11 amino acids. The CDR3 protein is CASRGQGVLFF. The CDR3 DNA reads TGTGCCAGCAGAGGACAGGGAGTTCTGTTTTTT.

The rearrangement uses TRBV7-9 and TRBJ2-7; 8 bases are a match to TRBD1. The CDR3 spans 14 residues. V gave up 1 base and J gave up 5 bases; unmatched junction bases: 4. The germline V gene encodes CDR1 SEHNR and CDR2 FQNEAQ (reference sequence). As DNA, the CDR3 is TGTGCCAGCAGCTTAGGGCACAGGGGGAACGAGCAGTACTTC. This codes for CASSLGHRGNEQYF.

V gene TRBV9 combines with J gene TRBJ1-2; 7 nucleotides align to TRBD1. CDR3 size: 14 residues. CDR1 is SGDLS and CDR2 is YYNGEE in the germline V gene. V lost 3 bases and J lost 1; bases outside the gene matches: 3. The CDR3 region has the DNA TGTGCCAGCAGCGCACAGGGGCTTAACTATGGCTACACCTTC. Translated: CASSAQGLNYGYTF.

This clone appeared a single time. The chain carries TRBV9 and TRBJ1-1; no definite D call. CDR1 is SGDLS and CDR2 is YYNGEE in the germline V gene. The CDR3 runs 15 residues. Deletions cut 2 bases from V and 6 bases from J, with 17 bases between. Written as DNA, the CDR3 is TGTGCCAGCAGCGTGGGAGGGTCTAGTGTTTCTGAAGCTTTCTTT. It encodes CASSVGGSSVSEAFF.

CDR3 in amino acids: CASRKQEGAYEQYF. CDR3 in DNA: TGTGCCAGCAGAAAACAGGAGGGTGCCTACGAGCAGTACTTC. The V call is TRBV6-5, the J call TRBJ2-7; the D gene is possibly TRBD2 (6 bases). Looked up from germline, CDR1 is MNHEY and CDR2 is SVGAGI. The CDR3 is 14 amino acids. V shed 6 bases and J shed 2 bases, with 14 bases lying between them.

J is TRBJ1-1 and V is TRBV11-2; tentative D call: TRBD1 (5 bases). The CDR3 totals 14 residues. Trimming took 0 bases from V and 6 from J, leaving 11 bases between them. Germline V gene sequence: CDR1 SGHAT, CDR2 FQNNGV. The CDR3, as DNA: TGTGCCAGCAGCTTAGATTGGCAGGGCCCTGAAGCTTTCTTT. It translates to CASSLDWQGPEAFF.

The chain combines TRBV30 with TRBJ2-2; D ambiguous. V was clipped by 4 bases and J by 6 bases, with 12 bases between them. Germline loops: CDR1 GTSNPN, CDR2 SVGIG (reference sequence). The CDR3 totals 13 residues. The CDR3 protein is CAWTTTRSGELFF. Written as DNA, the CDR3 is TGTGCCTGGACCACCACGCGGTCCGGGGAGCTGTTTTTT. Drawing the rest from reference TRBV30 and TRBJ2-2, the complete variable domain is SQTIHQWPATLVQPVGSPLSLECTVEGTSNPNLYWYRQAAGRGLQLLFYSVGIGQISSEVPQNLSASRPQDRQFILSSKKLLLSDSGFYLCAWTTTRSGELFFGEGSRLTVL.

The CDR3 DNA reads as TGTGCCACCAGCAGAGGGGCACTCATGAGCTACGAGCAGTACTTC. Its protein product is CATSRGALMSYEQYF. The rearrangement links TRBV15 to TRBJ2-7; D unresolved. Between the trimmed V and J ends, which lost 1 base and 3 bases, there was a span of 13 bases. Germline V gene lookup returns CDR1 LNHNV and CDR2 YYDKDF (reference sequence). The CDR3 is 15 residues long.

V usage is TRBV28 and J usage is TRBJ2-7, with D unresolved. CDR3 length: 13 residues. Germline V CDR1 and CDR2: MDHEN, SYDVKM. Trimming took 2 bases from V and 3 from J, leaving 8 bases between them. The CDR3 DNA sequence: TGTGCCAGCAGTTTAGCCCTAAACTACGAGCAGTACTTC. Residues: CASSLALNYEQYF.